These 10 T cell receptor beta chains originate from one sample sequenced in a study of blood T cell repertoires in COVID-19. Produced via immunoSEQ multiplex PCR; TCRdb's table is partial and in-frame only. The data show 180,000 or so clones, about 85% seen once. The sequenced sample consisted of peripheral blood. The receptors were gathered from a woman younger than 45 with active or convalescent COVID-19.

V and J are TRBV27 and TRBJ2-7; 8 nucleotides align to TRBD2. The length of the CDR3 is 15 residues. CDR1 is MNHEY and CDR2 is SMNVEV in the germline V gene (reference sequence). V shed 5 bases, J shed 3 bases, and the junction held 9 bases outside the gene matches. The CDR3 sequence is CASSPMAGGGYEQYF. The CDR3 DNA reads TGTGCCAGCAGTCCCATGGCGGGAGGAGGCTACGAGCAGTACTTC.

The chain has TRBV20-1 and TRBJ1-6, with D possibly matching TRBD1 (5 bases). This CDR3 is built from 13 residues. CDR1 is DFQATT, CDR2 SNEGSKA, per germline (reference sequence). V lost 3 bases and J 5 bases, leaving 8 bases between the germline ends. CDR3 sequence reads: CSASQGHNSPLHF. The CDR3 DNA reads TGCAGTGCTAGTCAGGGTCATAATTCACCCCTCCACTTT.

The V gene is TRBV12-3 or TRBV12-4, the J gene TRBJ2-2; D is possibly TRBD2 (5 bases). V lost 5 bases and J 11 bases, leaving 12 bases between the germline ends. The CDR3 runs 12 residues. CDR3 DNA: TGTGCCAGCAGTCCCTCGGGATATGAGCTGTTTTTT. Its translation is CASSPSGYELFF.

This chain connects TRBV9 to TRBJ1-1; no firm D call. The V end was cut by 0 bases, the J end by 8 bases, with 5 bases between. This CDR3 comprises 11 residues. Germline V gene data show CDR1 as SGDLS and CDR2 as YYNGEE. The DNA for the CDR3 is TGTGCCAGCAGCGTAGGAGAGGAAGCTTTCTTT. Its translation: CASSVGEEAFF.

This chain connects TRBV19 to TRBJ2-2; TRBD2 aligns across 9 bases. CDR1 and CDR2 from the germline V gene are LNHDA and SQIVND (reference sequence). CDR3 length: 14 residues. V lost 7 bases, J lost 4 bases, and 4 bases stayed unmatched. The CDR3 loop is CASTISGSTGELFF. CDR3 nucleotide sequence: TGTGCCAGTACTATTAGCGGGAGCACCGGGGAGCTGTTTTTT.

This clone was seen ten or more times. This chain links TRBV7-2 with TRBJ1-6, with 7 nucleotides matching TRBD1. The length of the CDR3 is 15 residues. V lost 5 bases to trimming and J lost 5 bases; unmatched junction nucleotides: 6. The germline CDR1 and CDR2 sequences are SGHTA and FQGNSA. CDR3 loop: CASSMTGTNNSPLHF. The CDR3 nucleotides read TGTGCCAGCAGCATGACAGGGACCAATAATTCACCCCTCCACTTT.

This rearrangement joins TRBV2 to TRBJ1-4; D may be TRBD1 (5 bases). This CDR3 has 12 residues. Deletions cut 9 bases from V and 3 bases from J, with 8 bases between. The V gene's germline CDR1 is SNHLY and CDR2 FYNNEI. This chain's CDR3 is CARGGANEKLFF. The CDR3 bases are TGTGCCAGGGGGGGAGCTAATGAAAAACTGTTTTTT.

V gene TRBV19 combines with J gene TRBJ1-2, with 8 bases fitting TRBD1. Germline loops: CDR1 LNHDA, CDR2 SQIVND (reference sequence). This CDR3 is built from 13 residues. The J segment lost 4 bases and the V segment lost 6 bases, leaving 4 bases of the junction unmatched. CDR3 DNA: TGTGCCAGTAGGCGAGGGACAGGCTATGGCTACACCTTC. Residues: CASRRGTGYGYTF.

The V and J genes are TRBV6-5 and TRBJ1-6; tentative D call: TRBD1 (5 bases). The CDR3 sequence is 13 residues long. V was pared by 2 bases and J by 12 bases, with 11 bases between. Germline CDR1 and CDR2: MNHEY and SVGAGI. The DNA for the CDR3 is TGTGCCAGCAGTTACCGCAGGGAGGAACCCCTCCACTTT. Translating gives CASSYRREEPLHF.

The sample holds a few counts of this clone. The chain recombines TRBV15 with TRBJ2-2; D remains ambiguous. Germline loops: CDR1 LNHNV, CDR2 YYDKDF (reference sequence). The CDR3 sequence is 15 residues long. The V end was cut by 4 bases, the J end by 5 bases, with 14 bases between. The CDR3 spells CATSIGAAVTGELFF. CDR3 coding DNA: TGTGCCACCAGCATTGGCGCTGCGGTGACCGGGGAGCTGTTTTTT.